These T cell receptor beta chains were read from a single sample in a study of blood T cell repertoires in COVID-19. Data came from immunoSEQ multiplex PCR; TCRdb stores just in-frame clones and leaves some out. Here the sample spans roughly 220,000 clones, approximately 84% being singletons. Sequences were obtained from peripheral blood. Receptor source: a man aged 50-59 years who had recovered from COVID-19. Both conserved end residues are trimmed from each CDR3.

ASSTQGAGGTEAF | 13 | TRBJ1-1 | TRBV7-8
ATSDPTGDVGNEQF | 14 | TRBJ2-1 | TRBV24-1
ASSIAGKQF | 9 | TRBJ2-1 | TRBV19
ASSTGLAGGLEDTQY | 15 | TRBJ2-3 | TRBV5-1
ASSFRLNTEAF | 11 | TRBJ1-1 | TRBV28
SVEWAGGYQETQY | 13 | TRBJ2-5 | TRBV29-1
ASSLFSGTGGSYGYT | 15 | TRBJ1-2 | TRBV28
ASSSSAPAQY | 10 | TRBJ2-5 | TRBV7-6
ASSSRQGTYNEQF | 13 | TRBJ2-1 | TRBV5-1
ASSFAGTGYYEQY | 13 | TRBJ2-7 | TRBV7-9
ASRAGDNEQF | 10 | TRBJ2-1 | TRBV6-4
ASSRGGPANEKLF | 13 | TRBJ1-4 | TRBV4-2
AWSPGGVRDEQY | 12 | TRBJ2-7 | TRBV30
ASSPRQGISNQPQH | 14 | TRBJ1-5 | TRBV5-8
ASSRQGVASNEQY | 13 | TRBJ2-7 | TRBV2
ASSLGQGRSPLH | 12 | TRBJ1-6 | TRBV5-1